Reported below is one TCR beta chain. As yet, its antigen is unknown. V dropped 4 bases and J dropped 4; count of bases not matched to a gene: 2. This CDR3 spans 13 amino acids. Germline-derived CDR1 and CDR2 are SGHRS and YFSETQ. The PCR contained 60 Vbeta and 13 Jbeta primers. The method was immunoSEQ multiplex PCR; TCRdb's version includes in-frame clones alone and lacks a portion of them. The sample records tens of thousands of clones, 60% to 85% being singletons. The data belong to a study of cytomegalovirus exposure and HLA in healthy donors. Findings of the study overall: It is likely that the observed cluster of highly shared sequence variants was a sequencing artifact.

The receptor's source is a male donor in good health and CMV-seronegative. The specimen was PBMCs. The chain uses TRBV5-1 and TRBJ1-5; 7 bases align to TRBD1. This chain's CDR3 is CASSPGQNQPQHF. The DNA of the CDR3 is TGCGCCAGCAGCCCGGGACAGAATCAGCCCCAGCATTTT.